This T cell receptor beta chain is drawn from a study of blood T cell repertoires in COVID-19 (dated by TCRdb to the early 2020s). For context, the study as a whole: The collaborator samples originated in the United States, Italy and Spain and spanned the acute and convalescent phases of COVID-19. Nearly every sample came with metadata listing a de-identified subject ID, COVID-19 status, age in years and sex. The dataset comprised deeply sampled blood TCRbeta repertoires from subjects exposed to, actively infected with, or recovered from COVID-19. The repertoires were released in a freely available public database meant as a resource for research on the immune response to SARS-CoV-2. The prospective study material was composed of cDNA or gDNA derived from T cells, B-cell-depleted T cells, or PBMCs. Where HLA class I and class II types were available, the types were taken from metadata supplied by the sample provider, not from assay-based typing. The samples were drawn from two sources: the first 160 participants of the ongoing ImmuneRACE study, and fewer than 1,500 subjects contributed by 6 global collaborators. Overall study outcomes, separate from this receptor: The quantity of clinical and demographic metadata differed by source and by participant and was supplied without curation.

The collaborating institutions used their own protocols to collect whole blood in K2EDTA tubes. For TCRbeta analysis, collaborator samples were shipped as frozen whole blood, as isolated PBMCs, or as DNA extracted from either sample type. The immunoSEQ Assay, a bias-controlled multiplex PCR, was used to amplify TCRbeta CDR3 regions from genomic DNA. For the original study's pipeline: The number of nucleated cells in each sample was estimated by amplification of reference gene primers within the assay. To quantify the absolute abundance of each unique TCRbeta CDR3 rearrangement, sequence reads were collapsed and filtered. For each sample, productive Simpson clonality was calculated as the square root of Simpson's diversity index across productive rearrangements. In its TCRdb copy, this immuneACCESS table keeps in-frame sequences only and misses some clones. Where compared with another copy, unresolved V genes explain less than half of these, and the others have no known cause. From that table come the V and J calls and clone size; the DNA was used to work out D and trimming. The sample records 200,000 to 250,000 clones, less than 90% of which are singletons. The top ten clones comprise around a sixth of the sample.

A remark on this clone: The target of this receptor is not known. No much larger clone exists at a distance of one base, and base qualities are not known.

This clonotype was obtained from a woman of 80 years or more with active or convalescent COVID-19. The source material was peripheral blood.

Read as DNA, the sequence is TGTGCCAGCAGCCTTACCCCTTCTAGCTCCGAGCAGTACTTC. Its translation reads: CASSLTPSSSEQYF. The sequence is built from TRBV7-3 and TRBJ2-7; the best D guess is TRBD2, with 5 bases matching. Trimming costs V 5 bases and J 6 bases, and their ends lie 17 bases apart. Including the terminal cysteine and phenylalanine, the CDR3 comprises 14 residues. This entry keeps only the CDR3 DNA: 42 bases, framed from base 1. Via the germline V gene, CDR1 is SGHTA and CDR2 FQGTGA.